This T cell receptor (beta chain) was profiled in a study of T cells in tuberculosis. Study as a whole: In South Africa, adults with active tuberculosis were compared with IGRA-negative and latently infected IGRA-positive adolescents. Overall study results and limits: Shorter CDR3-alpha in active tuberculosis partly drove smaller distances.

This clone has only one observation. Its specificity is unknown. Data came from immunoSEQ multiplex PCR; TCRdb stores just in-frame clones and leaves some out. Of 25,000 to 40,000 clones in the sample, 85% to 95% were seen once. Source material: PBMCs. The clonotype originates from a donor aged 10 to 29 with latent tuberculosis or without tuberculosis infection. Some clones in this sample may be carry-over from other donors' samples.

CDR3 nucleotide sequence: TGTGCCAGCAGTGTGGGCACTTTCCCCTATGGCTACACCTTC. Translation: CASSVGTFPYGYTF. V is TRBV25-1 and J is TRBJ1-2; unclear D gene. V lost 4 bases, J lost 4 bases, and 13 bases lay in between. The germline gives CDR1 MGHDK, CDR2 SYGVNS. The CDR3 consists of 14 residues.